The 28 T cell receptor beta chains below were found in one sample sequenced in a study of human T cells and chemical hapten exposure. Time point defined: patch test 2, 6 weeks after DPC sensitization. The treatment: therapeutic diphenylcyclopropenone sensitization with weekly scalp DPC. A single record per CDR3 protein comes from TCRdb applying MiXCR to the RACE reads. The sample shows 25,000 to 30,000 distinct CDR3 sequences, 8% to 10% of them seen only once. The sample in question was whole blood, obtained in connection with sensitization to the hapten diphenylcyclopropenone (DPC). Every receptor here comes from a man aged 30-40 years with alopecia areata. Some clones in this sample may be carry-over from other donors' samples.

V and J are TRBV7-9 and TRBJ2-1; unclear D gene. Germline V lookup: CDR1 SEHNR, CDR2 FQNEAQ (reference sequence). V lost 5 bases to trimming and J lost 8 bases, with 13 bases between them. There are 13 residues in the CDR3. CDR3 sequence: CASSLPWVDEQFF. The CDR3 DNA reads as TGTGCCAGCAGCCTGCCTTGGGTGGATGAGCAGTTCTTC.

This sequence joins TRBV12-3 or TRBV12-4 and TRBJ1-6, with a weak D call TRBD1 (5 bases). V was clipped by 3 bases and J by 10 bases, with 22 bases between them. This CDR3 has 17 amino acids. The CDR3 sequence is CASSFGGVGSIFSPLHF. CDR3 bases: TGTGCCAGCAGTTTTGGGGGGGTCGGGTCGATTTTCTCACCCCTCCACTTT.

This clonotype was detected ten times or more. The chain combines TRBV7-2 with TRBJ2-7; 9 nucleotides align to TRBD1. Per the germline V gene, CDR1 is SGHTA and CDR2 is FQGNSA. V lost 5 bases, J lost 5 bases, and 13 bases stayed unmatched. The CDR3 consists of 16 residues. In nucleotides, the CDR3 is TGTGCCAGCAGCATCACCGGGACAGGGACCCCTCACGAGCAGTACTTC. The encoded protein is CASSITGTGTPHEQYF.

The table lists this clonotype with many counts. J is TRBJ2-4 and V is TRBV6-1; TRBD1 is a possible D gene (6 bases). Germline assignment: CDR1 MNHNS and CDR2 SASEGT. Trimming cost V 5 bases and J 0 bases, with 14 bases left between them. The length of the CDR3 is 16 residues. The CDR3 DNA is TGTGCCAGCAGTAATCGTGGACAGCTAGCCAAAAACATTCAGTACTTC. Amino acid sequence: CASSNRGQLAKNIQYF.

The J gene is TRBJ2-3, the V gene TRBV10-1; D is possibly TRBD1 (5 bases). The germline V and J ends were trimmed by 8 bases and 4 bases, with 10 bases remaining between them. Germline values: CDR1 WNHNN, CDR2 SYGVQD (reference sequence). The CDR3 extends over 12 amino acids. In DNA form, the CDR3 reads TGCGCCAGCTTCAGGGTCCCAGATACGCAGTATTTT. The encoded protein is CASFRVPDTQYF.

V usage is TRBV7-3 and J usage is TRBJ2-1; 9 positions agree with TRBD1. The trim removed 4 bases at V and 15 bases at J, leaving 7 bases unmatched. This CDR3 is 12 amino acids long. CDR1 is SGHTA, CDR2 FQGTGA, per germline. CDR3 DNA: TGTGCCAGCAGCTCGGGACAGGGTACCCCGTTCTTC. Its translation is CASSSGQGTPFF.

This clonotype has ten or more counts. The gene calls are TRBV20-1 and TRBJ2-7; TRBD1 matches 10 bases. The CDR3 totals 15 residues. The junction had 5 bases not matched to a gene; V was cut back by 0 bases and J by 3 bases. Germline V gene lookup returns CDR1 DFQATT and CDR2 SNEGSKA (reference sequence). The CDR3 here is CSARDQRTGGYEQYF. The CDR3 DNA is TGCAGTGCTAGAGATCAAAGGACAGGGGGCTACGAGCAGTACTTC.

This chain links TRBV25-1 with TRBJ2-7; the match to TRBD1 covers 8 bases. CDR1 and CDR2 (germline): MGHDK, SYGVNS. The V segment lost 6 bases and the J segment 3 bases; nucleotides outside the gene matches: 4. The CDR3 runs 13 residues. In DNA form, the CDR3 reads TGTGCCAGCAGGGGGACAGGCCTCTACGAGCAGTACTTC. This sequence encodes CASRGTGLYEQYF.

This clonotype was detected a few times. J is TRBJ2-7 and V is TRBV10-2; the D gene is possibly TRBD2 (5 bases). The CDR3 sequence is 20 residues long. Trimming removed 1 base from V and 1 base from J, with 26 bases in between. Per germline, CDR1 WSHSY and CDR2 SAAADI. DNA of the CDR3: TGCGCCAGCAGTGAGTTGTCCGTGGGGAGTTCGGCATCCAGGTCCTACGAGCAGTACTTC. Its translation is CASSELSVGSSASRSYEQYF.

The V call is TRBV6-5, the J call TRBJ2-1, with 7 bases fitting TRBD1. V shed 7 bases, J shed 3 bases, and the junction held 9 bases outside the gene matches. The CDR3 has 15 amino acids. Germline CDR1 reads MNHEY; CDR2 reads SVGAGI. In DNA form, the CDR3 reads TGTGCCAGCAACCCTCCGGGGACAGACTACAATGAGCAGTTCTTC. Residues: CASNPPGTDYNEQFF.

This chain joins TRBV11-3 and TRBJ2-4; the D gene is possibly TRBD2 (5 bases). The CDR3 contains 15 residues. The V end was cut by 4 bases, the J end by 2 bases, with 12 bases between. CDR1 and CDR2 from the germline V gene are SGHNT and YENEEA. The CDR3 DNA reads as TGTGCCAGCAGCTCCCGGCCCGGGACCAAAAACATTCAGTACTTC. Translating it yields CASSSRPGTKNIQYF.

Many counts were recorded for this clonotype. The chain combines TRBV7-3 with TRBJ2-2, with a tentative D call TRBD1 (6 bases). V was trimmed by 5 bases and J by 4 bases, leaving 11 bases between them. The CDR3 length is 14 residues. The germline V gene encodes CDR1 SGHTA and CDR2 FQGTGA. The CDR3 DNA reads as TGTGCCAGCAGCCCGCCAGGGGCCACCGGGGAGCTGTTTTTT. This sequence encodes CASSPPGATGELFF.

This clonotype was observed at least ten times. The rearrangement joins TRBV27 to TRBJ1-1, with D possibly TRBD1 on 5 matching bases. Trimming took off 7 bases at V and 4 bases at J, with 19 bases between the two ends. This CDR3 comprises 15 residues. Per the germline V gene, CDR1 is MNHEY and CDR2 is SMNVEV (reference sequence). As DNA, the CDR3 is TGTGCCAGCATCCTGGACATTCGGGGCAGCACTGAAGCTTTCTTT. Protein sequence: CASILDIRGSTEAFF.

This clonotype was counted many times. The J gene is TRBJ1-1, the V gene TRBV15; the D is unclear. This CDR3 contains 15 residues. Per the germline V gene, CDR1 is LNHNV and CDR2 is YYDKDF (reference sequence). Trimming took off 0 bases at V and 1 base at J, with 9 bases between the two ends. CDR3 residues: CATSREARGNTEAFF. The CDR3 nucleotides read TGTGCCACCAGCAGAGAAGCACGGGGGAACACTGAAGCTTTCTTT.

The genes are TRBV6-2 or TRBV6-3 and TRBJ2-1; D gene unclear. V was trimmed by 0 bases and J by 7 bases, leaving 10 bases between them. This CDR3 spans 14 amino acids. Germline lookup yields CDR1 MNHEY and CDR2 SVGEGT. CDR3 DNA sequence: TGTGCCAGCAGTTACTCGATTAGGTTGAATGAGCAGTTCTTC. This sequence encodes CASSYSIRLNEQFF.

This clonotype was detected many times. The chain couples TRBV11-2 to TRBJ2-7, with a possible D match to TRBD2 (5 bases). The CDR3 sequence is 13 residues long. V shed 5 bases and J shed 6 bases, with 14 bases lying between them. Germline CDR1 reads SGHAT; CDR2 reads FQNNGV. The CDR3 DNA follows: TGTGCCAGCAGCACTTCCCCGGGATCCGAGCAGTACTTC. Protein product: CASSTSPGSEQYF.

The J gene is TRBJ2-7, the V gene TRBV19; 7 bases match TRBD1. There are 14 residues in the CDR3. The germline CDR1 and CDR2 sequences are LNHDA and SQIVND (reference sequence). The trim removed 7 bases at V and 2 bases at J, leaving 8 bases unmatched. The CDR3 coding sequence is TGTGCCAGTACCTCAACAGGGGAACCCTACGAGCAGTACTTC. Translation gives CASTSTGEPYEQYF.

The chain uses TRBV24-1 and TRBJ2-1, with a weak D call TRBD1 (6 bases). The V end was cut by 3 bases, the J end by 0 bases, with 11 bases between. The germline gives CDR1 KGHDR, CDR2 SFDVKD. The CDR3 spans 16 residues. This CDR3 reads CATSDRTESSYNEQFF. Written as DNA, the CDR3 is TGTGCCACCAGTGATCGGACAGAAAGCTCCTACAATGAGCAGTTCTTC.

The sample holds many counts of this clonotype. The V and J genes are TRBV20-1 and TRBJ2-3; 12 positions agree with TRBD2. Losses at the gene ends were 6 bases for V and 2 bases for J; bases not matched to a gene: 3. The CDR3 extends over 14 amino acids. Germline CDR1 and CDR2: DFQATT and SNEGSKA (reference sequence). The CDR3 DNA sequence: TGCAGTGCCGGGACTAGCGGGCCCACAGATACGCAGTATTTT. Protein sequence: CSAGTSGPTDTQYF.

The table lists this clonotype with many counts. The rearrangement links TRBV28 to TRBJ1-1; D is possibly TRBD1 (6 bases). Germline-derived CDR1 and CDR2 are MDHEN and SYDVKM. Between the trimmed V and J ends, which lost 6 bases and 4 bases, there was a span of 9 bases. The CDR3 runs 12 residues. The CDR3 region has the DNA TGTGCCAGCAGGGTGGACAGCACTGAAGCTTTCTTT. Translating gives CASRVDSTEAFF.

There are many counts of this clonotype. The V call is TRBV4-3, the J call TRBJ2-2, with D possibly being TRBD1 (6 bases). V lost 4 bases and J lost 1, with 7 bases in between. The CDR3 length is 14 residues. The germline V gene encodes CDR1 LGHNA and CDR2 YSLEER. In nucleotides, the CDR3 is TGCGCCAGCAGCCGGGGACAGAACACCGGGGAGCTGTTTTTT. Residues: CASSRGQNTGELFF.

This clonotype was seen repeatedly, ten times or more. The J gene is TRBJ2-7, the V gene TRBV11-2; TRBD1 is a possible D gene (7 bases). This CDR3 is built from 15 residues. The germline CDR1 and CDR2 sequences are SGHAT and FQNNGV. V lost 5 bases and J 4 bases, leaving 18 bases between the germline ends. The CDR3 is CASSLEEGATYEQYF. CDR3 nucleotides: TGTGCCAGCAGCCTCGAGGAGGGGGCGACGTACGAGCAGTACTTC. Full variable domain (missing parts from reference TRBV11-2 and TRBJ2-7): EAGVAQSPRYKIIEKRQSVAFWCNPISGHATLYWYQQILGQGPKLLIQFQNNGVVDDSQLPKDRFSAERLKGVDSTLKIQPAKLEDSAVYLCASSLEEGATYEQYFGPGTRLTVT.

This clonotype was picked up a small number of times. The J gene is TRBJ1-1, the V gene TRBV3-1, with TRBD1 as a possible D gene (5 bases). In germline, CDR1 is LGHDT, CDR2 YNNKEL (reference sequence). V dropped 5 bases and J dropped 0 bases, with 7 bases sitting between them. The CDR3 is made up of 13 amino acids. CDR3 coding DNA: TGTGCCAGCAGCACACAGGTGAACACTGAAGCTTTCTTT. Translating gives CASSTQVNTEAFF.

This clonotype came up many times. The rearrangement joins TRBV6-2 or TRBV6-3 to TRBJ1-5, with D hard to call. V gave up 0 bases and J gave up 3 bases, with 6 bases separating them. This CDR3 has 14 residues. Looked up from germline, CDR1 is MNHEY and CDR2 is SVGEGT. This CDR3 reads CASSYSRVNQPQHF. CDR3 coding DNA: TGTGCCAGCAGTTACTCGAGAGTCAATCAGCCCCAGCATTTT.

V is TRBV7-9 and J is TRBJ1-1, with TRBD1 as a possible D gene (6 bases). Trimming pared 7 bases from V and 4 bases from J, leaving 16 bases between. Germline CDR1 reads SEHNR; CDR2 reads FQNEAQ (reference sequence). The CDR3 extends over 14 amino acids. The CDR3 nucleotides are TGTGCCAGCACCCAAGGTGGCAGGGGCACTGAAGCTTTCTTT. Translated, it gives CASTQGGRGTEAFF. The entire variable domain, with the rest obtained from reference TRBV7-9 and TRBJ1-1, is as follows: DTGVSQNPRHKITKRGQNVTFRCDPISEHNRLYWYRQTLGQGPEFLTYFQNEAQLEKSRLLSDRFSAERPKGSFSTLEIQRTEQGDSAMYLCASTQGGRGTEAFFGQGTRLTVV.

This clonotype is medium-sized. V and J are TRBV29-1 and TRBJ2-3; 7 nucleotides line up with TRBD2. This CDR3 is 14 amino acids long. The germline gives CDR1 SQVTM, CDR2 ANQGSEA. Trimming removed 6 bases from V and 0 bases from J; junction bases left unmatched: 6. CDR3 loop: CSVGGPGSTDTQYF. CDR3 sequence (DNA): TGCAGCGTGGGAGGGCCAGGGAGCACAGATACGCAGTATTTT.

This clonotype is labeled as medium-sized. The genes are TRBV12-3 or TRBV12-4 and TRBJ2-5; possibly TRBD1 or TRBD2 for D (5 bases each). The CDR3 spans 13 residues. Between the trimmed V and J ends, which lost 8 bases and 5 bases, there was a span of 15 bases. CDR3 coding DNA: TGTGCCAGCGGGTTCAGGGCGGGCGAGACCCAGTACTTC. It specifies CASGFRAGETQYF.

This clonotype was detected a few times. The chain employs TRBV7-6 and TRBJ2-5, with D perhaps assigned TRBD1 or TRBD2 (5 bases each). The CDR3 covers 15 residues. CDR1 and CDR2 (germline): SGHVS, FNYEAQ. Trimming took off 6 bases at V and 2 bases at J, with 16 bases between the two ends. The CDR3 sequence: CASSSGTAPQETQYF. DNA for the CDR3: TGTGCCAGCAGTTCCGGGACGGCCCCACAAGAGACCCAGTACTTC.